These 14 T cell receptor beta chains were sequenced from one sample in a study of CD8 T cells in ankylosing spondylitis. TCRdb redid the calling of the 5' RACE reads with MiXCR, one entry per CDR3 protein. Seen here are approximately 340,000 distinct CDR3 sequences, approximately 15% observed once, and the top ten hold 0.85% to 1.4%. Sequences were obtained from blood, either unsorted or a sorted T cell fraction (not recorded which). The receptors come from a male donor with ankylosing spondylitis or in good health (not recorded which).

V and J are TRBV10-3 and TRBJ2-1; unclear D gene. The germline CDR1 and CDR2 sequences are ENHRY and SYGVKD. The V end was cut by 6 bases, the J end by 6 bases, with 9 bases between. CDR3 size: 12 residues. This CDR3 reads CAIRARGNEQFF. CDR3 DNA: TGTGCCATCAGGGCTCGAGGCAATGAGCAGTTCTTC.

This clonotype has only a few counts. The rearrangement links TRBV10-3 to TRBJ2-7; D is ambiguous. Trimming left V 0 bases short and J 3 bases short, with 3 bases between. CDR1 and CDR2 from the germline V gene are ENHRY and SYGVKD. The CDR3 spans 12 residues. CDR3 sequence (DNA): TGTGCCATCAGTGAGTCATACTACGAGCAGTACTTC. It yields the protein CAISESYYEQYF.

The rearrangement joins TRBV13 to TRBJ2-7; the D is unclear. The V and J ends lost 4 bases and 0 bases respectively, with 28 bases between them. The germline CDR1 and CDR2 sequences are PRHDT and FYEKMQ (reference sequence). The CDR3 length is 20 residues. CDR3 loop: CASSSQGMPSSSFPSYEQYF. As DNA, the CDR3 is TGTGCCAGCAGCTCCCAAGGGATGCCCTCCTCGTCCTTCCCCTCCTACGAGCAGTACTTC.

Concerning this clonotype itself: A read error may account for a junction end that differs from germline. V is TRBV5-1 and J is TRBJ2-7; a weak D match, TRBD1 (6 bases). The CDR3 is made up of 15 amino acids. CDR1 SGHRS and CDR2 YFSETQ come from the germline V gene. Written as DNA, the CDR3 is TGCGCCAGCAGCTTGGCCGGAGGACAGACCTACGAGCAGTACTTT. It encodes CASSLAGGQTYEQYF.

The rearrangement links TRBV6-1 to TRBJ2-7; a weak D match, TRBD2 (6 bases). Germline assignment: CDR1 MNHNS and CDR2 SASEGT. The CDR3 extends over 13 amino acids. Trimming shortened V by 4 bases and J by 3 bases, and 10 bases separated the two germline ends. For the CDR3, the DNA is TGTGCCAGCAGTGGTGGGACTCACTACGAGCAGTACTTC. It codes for CASSGGTHYEQYF.

This sequence joins TRBV20-1 and TRBJ2-7; D tentatively fits TRBD1 or TRBD2 (5 bases each). CDR1 DFQATT and CDR2 SNEGSKA come from the germline V gene (reference sequence). With 6 bases removed from V and 6 bases from J, the gap between germline ends came to 21 bases. The CDR3 spans 14 residues. The CDR3 coding sequence is TGCAGTGCACCCTCCCGGGGCGGAGAGAGCGAGCAGTACTTC. Amino acid sequence: CSAPSRGGESEQYF.

The genes are TRBV5-1 and TRBJ2-1; 11 positions agree with TRBD2. CDR1 and CDR2 from the germline V gene are SGHRS and YFSETQ. V lost 0 bases, J lost 9 bases, and 14 bases stayed unmatched. The CDR3 loop spans 18 amino acids. The CDR3 here is CASSLDGGVAGGQGEQFF. CDR3 nucleotides: TGCGCCAGCAGCTTGGACGGTGGAGTAGCGGGAGGGCAAGGTGAGCAGTTCTTC.

The V call is TRBV5-1, the J call TRBJ2-6, with D tentatively TRBD2 (5 bases). V lost 0 bases and J 4 bases, leaving 8 bases between the germline ends. The length of the CDR3 is 15 residues. Germline V gives CDR1 SGHRS, CDR2 YFSETQ. The CDR3 loop is CASSLGSGGANVLTF. CDR3 DNA: TGCGCCAGCAGCTTGGGCTCGGGGGGGGCCAACGTCCTGACTTTC.

This chain links TRBV6-1 with TRBJ1-2, with 8 bases aligning to TRBD1. Unmatched junction bases numbered 8, after V lost 8 bases and J lost 0 bases. The germline gives CDR1 MNHNS, CDR2 SASEGT. The CDR3 loop spans 15 amino acids. The CDR3 loop is CASRGTGAANYGYTF. CDR3 coding DNA: TGTGCCAGCCGGGGGACAGGCGCGGCTAACTATGGCTACACCTTC.

This clonotype appeared a few times. The J gene is TRBJ2-2, the V gene TRBV10-3, with D perhaps TRBD2 (5 bases). V was clipped by 0 bases and J by 5 bases, with 10 bases between them. This CDR3 has 15 amino acids. CDR1 ENHRY and CDR2 SYGVKD come from the germline V gene. Here the CDR3 DNA reads TGTGCCATCAGTGAGTCACAGTTAGCGACCGGGGAGCTGTTTTTT. It specifies CAISESQLATGELFF.

This clonotype was counted many times. V usage is TRBV29-1 and J usage is TRBJ2-3, with a tentative D call TRBD1 (5 bases). This CDR3 has 13 residues. The V and J ends lost 2 bases and 0 bases respectively, with 6 bases between them. From germline, CDR1 is SQVTM and CDR2 ANQGSEA. The CDR3 here is CSVERTSTDTQYF. The CDR3, as DNA: TGCAGCGTTGAAAGGACAAGCACAGATACGCAGTATTTT.

The chain uses TRBV5-1 and TRBJ2-3; D remains ambiguous. CDR1 SGHRS and CDR2 YFSETQ come from the germline V gene. This CDR3 region has 12 residues. V lost 4 bases to trimming and J lost 2 bases, with 5 bases between them. The CDR3 reads CASSRATDTQYF. The CDR3 coding sequence is TGCGCCAGCAGCCGGGCCACAGATACGCAGTATTTT.

This clonotype was detected many times. The CDR3 is CASSLEGQGRNEQFF. As DNA, the CDR3 is TGCGCCAGCAGCTTGGAGGGACAGGGGAGGAATGAGCAGTTCTTC. J is TRBJ2-1 and V is TRBV5-1; 10 nucleotides match TRBD1. The V gene end was trimmed by 0 bases and the J gene end by 7 bases; junction bases not matched to a gene: 4. The CDR3 totals 15 residues. Looked up from germline, CDR1 is SGHRS and CDR2 is YFSETQ.

The table lists this clonotype with a few counts. The chain links TRBV10-1 to TRBJ2-5; D remains unclear. The CDR3 covers 13 residues. V dropped 4 bases and J dropped 4 bases, with 10 bases sitting between them. Germline-derived CDR1 and CDR2 are WNHNN and SYGVQD (reference sequence). In nucleotides, the CDR3 is TGCGCCAGCAGTGTCCGGACGGGAGAGACCCAGTACTTC. Amino acids: CASSVRTGETQYF.